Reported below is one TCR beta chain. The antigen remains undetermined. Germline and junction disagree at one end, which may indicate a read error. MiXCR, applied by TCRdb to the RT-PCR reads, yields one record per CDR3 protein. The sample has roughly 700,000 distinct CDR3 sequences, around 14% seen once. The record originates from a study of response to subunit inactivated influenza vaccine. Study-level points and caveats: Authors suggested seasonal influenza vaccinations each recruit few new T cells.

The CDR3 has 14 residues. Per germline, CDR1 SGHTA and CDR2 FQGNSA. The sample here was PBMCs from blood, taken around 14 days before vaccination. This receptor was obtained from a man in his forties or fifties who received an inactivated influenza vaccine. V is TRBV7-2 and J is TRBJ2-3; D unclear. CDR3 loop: CASSLERRTDTRYF. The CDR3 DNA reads TGTGCCAGCAGCTTAGAGAGACGAACAGATACGCGGTATTTT.